This TCR beta chain was documented in a study of blood T cells in healthy people across ages. A sample-barcoded 5' primer and a J-beta primer mix were used in a second PCR of roughly 6 to 11 cycles. A 12-random-nucleotide template-switch adaptor tagged each cDNA molecule. TCRdb re-called the 5' RACE reads with MiXCR, one entry per CDR3 protein. The repertoire has more than 800,000 distinct CDR3 sequences, around 28% of them found once; the top ten carry 15% to 20%. V was trimmed by 5 bases and J by 7 bases, leaving 6 bases between them. The CDR3 runs 11 residues. Specimen: blood. The rearrangement links TRBV12-3 or TRBV12-4 to TRBJ2-1; unclear D gene. The receptor's source is an elderly woman in good health. CDR3 sequence: CASSRENEQFF. The CDR3 DNA reads as TGTGCCAGCAGTAGAGAAAATGAGCAGTTCTTC.